These T cell receptor beta chains were read from a single sample in a study of CD8 T cells in Susac syndrome. One entry per CDR3 protein, called by TCRdb with MiXCR from the immunoSEQ multiplex PCR reads. Here the sample spans roughly 330,000 distinct CDR3 sequences, around 90% being singletons. The sequenced material came from CD4+ T cells from PBMCs. The receptors here all came from a human donor with multiple sclerosis. Both conserved end residues are part of each CDR3. A D gene is named only where the DNA matches it firmly. Part of the rows lack a size; the others show once, few, many or a class for expanded clones.

clone size	V gene	CDR3 length	J gene	D gene	CDR3 protein	CDR3 DNA
-	TRBV20-1	14	TRBJ2-3	TRBD2	CSARVGSGIDTQYF	TGCAGTGCTAGAGTTGGTAGCGGGATAGATACGCAGTATTTT
-	TRBV6-6	15	TRBJ2-5	TRBD1	CASSYPGQTRETQYF	TGTGCCAGCAGTTACCCGGGACAGACAAGAGAGACCCAGTACTTC
-	TRBV6-1	19	TRBJ2-5	TRBD2	CASRGPGLAGGRGKETQYF	TGTGCCAGCAGGGGTCCGGGACTAGCGGGAGGGCGGGGGAAAGAGACCCAGTACTTC
-	TRBV5-4	13	TRBJ2-3	-	CASSRIGGDTQYF	TGTGCCAGCAGCCGCATCGGGGGCGATACGCAGTATTTT
-	TRBV7-2	15	TRBJ2-2	-	CASSLLELTIPGLFF	TGTGCCAGCAGCTTATTGGAGTTAACAATCCCGGGGCTGTTTTTT
-	TRBV18	15	TRBJ1-2	TRBD1	CASSPRVGTDDGYTF	TGTGCCAGCTCCCCTCGTGTCGGGACAGATGATGGCTACACCTTC
-	TRBV19	17	TRBJ1-6	TRBD1	CASSIAAGTGDNSPLHF	TGTGCCAGTAGTATAGCTGCGGGGACAGGGGATAATTCACCCCTCCACTTT
-	TRBV12-3/TRBV12-4	13	TRBJ1-5	-	CASSFLRDQPQHF	TGTGCCAGCAGTTTCTTGAGAGATCAGCCCCAGCATTTT
-	TRBV23-1	17	TRBJ1-5	-	CASSRPLGPDPNQPQHF	TGCGCCAGCAGTCGACCCTTGGGGCCAGACCCCAATCAGCCCCAGCATTTT
-	TRBV7-3	14	TRBJ2-7	-	CASSLISSNYEQYF	TGTGCCAGCAGCCTAATCTCAAGTAACTACGAGCAGTACTTC
-	TRBV6-6	14	TRBJ2-1	TRBD1	CASRETGLEREQFF	TGTGCCAGCAGAGAGACAGGGCTGGAAAGGGAGCAGTTCTTC
-	TRBV6-5	15	TRBJ1-2	-	CASRSRGESPYGYTF	TGTGCCAGCAGATCCCGAGGGGAGAGCCCTTATGGCTACACCTTC
-	TRBV9	13	TRBJ2-5	-	CASSVVGQETQYF	TGTGCCAGCAGCGTAGTCGGCCAAGAGACCCAGTACTTC
-	TRBV5-4	13	TRBJ2-3	-	CASSLTLTDTQYF	TGTGCCAGCAGCTTGACCCTCACAGATACGCAGTATTTT
-	TRBV12-3/TRBV12-4	14	TRBJ2-7	-	CASSFRRRSYEQYF	TGTGCCAGCAGTTTCCGGCGGAGAAGTTACGAGCAGTACTTC
-	TRBV7-8	14	TRBJ2-1	-	CASVMGRGPGEQFF	TGTGCCAGCGTCATGGGACGGGGGCCGGGTGAGCAGTTCTTC
-	TRBV25-1	12	TRBJ1-2	TRBD1	CASQDRVLRYTF	TGTGCCAGCCAGGACAGGGTATTGCGCTACACCTTC
-	TRBV19	15	TRBJ2-5	-	CASSIGTTSLETQYF	TGTGCCAGTAGTATAGGAACGACGTCCCTCGAGACCCAGTACTTC
-	TRBV12-3/TRBV12-4	15	TRBJ2-4	TRBD1	CASSHLGQSKNIQYF	TGTGCCAGCAGCCACCTGGGACAGTCCAAAAACATTCAGTACTTC
-	TRBV2	18	TRBJ1-5	TRBD1	CASTSDRGRNVGNQPQHF	TGTGCCAGCACTTCGGACAGGGGGCGAAATGTTGGCAATCAGCCCCAGCATTTT
-	TRBV20-1	13	TRBJ1-5	TRBD1	CSASTGAKQPQHF	TGCAGTGCTTCGACAGGGGCGAAACAGCCCCAGCATTTT
-	TRBV20-1	13	TRBJ2-3	TRBD2	CSAGGVLTDTQYF	TGCAGTGCGGGGGGGGTACTCACAGATACGCAGTATTTT
-	TRBV6-1	12	TRBJ1-2	-	CAVARFNYGYTF	TGTGCCGTCGCACGCTTTAACTATGGCTACACCTTC
-	TRBV9	15	TRBJ1-3	-	CASSVAAGSGNTIYF	TGTGCCAGCAGCGTAGCCGCGGGGTCTGGAAACACCATATATTTT
-	TRBV29-1	12	TRBJ2-7	-	CSVTQLGYEQYF	TGCAGCGTTACCCAATTGGGCTACGAGCAGTACTTC
-	TRBV7-3	13	TRBJ2-7	-	CASSLTWQSEQYF	TGTGCCAGCAGCTTAACCTGGCAGAGCGAGCAGTACTTC
few	TRBV6-1	13	TRBJ1-1	TRBD1	CASSGDRVTEAFF	TGTGCCAGCAGTGGCGACAGGGTCACTGAAGCTTTCTTT
-	TRBV4-3	14	TRBJ2-1	-	CASSQEGDSKKLVF	TGCGCCAGCAGCCAAGAAGGGGACTCTAAGAAGTTGGTCTTC
few	TRBV12-3/TRBV12-4	11	TRBJ2-3	-	CASSFRDTQYF	TGTGCCAGCAGTTTCAGAGATACGCAGTATTTT
-	TRBV7-9	13	TRBJ2-3	-	CASSPSRADTQYF	TGTGCCAGCAGCCCCAGTAGGGCAGATACGCAGTATTTT
once	TRBV29-1	14	TRBJ2-1	TRBD2	CSVGRLAGDNEQFF	TGCAGCGTTGGAAGACTAGCGGGAGACAATGAGCAGTTCTTC
-	TRBV20-1	12	TRBJ1-5	-	CSASGLGEPQHF	TGCAGTGCCTCAGGGTTGGGTGAGCCCCAGCATTTT
-	TRBV20-1	16	TRBJ1-2	TRBD1	CSAREGGGGAGYGYTF	TGCAGTGCTAGAGAGGGAGGAGGGGGCGCGGGCTATGGCTACACCTTC
-	TRBV18	12	TRBJ2-5	-	CASSAQQETQYF	TGTGCCAGCTCAGCACAGCAAGAGACCCAGTACTTC
-	TRBV29-1	16	TRBJ2-7	TRBD2	CSVGGGVSGDFHEQYF	TGCAGCGTTGGAGGTGGGGTTAGCGGGGACTTCCACGAGCAGTACTTC
few	TRBV25-1	15	TRBJ2-7	-	CASSEWRGEGDEQYF	TGTGCCAGCAGTGAATGGCGGGGAGAGGGCGACGAGCAGTACTTC
-	TRBV5-1	14	TRBJ2-5	TRBD1	CASSQTGVGETQYF	TGCGCCAGCAGCCAAACAGGGGTCGGGGAGACCCAGTACTTC
-	TRBV24-1	14	TRBJ1-2	TRBD1	CATSDRGRNYGYTF	TGTGCCACCAGTGACAGGGGGCGAAACTATGGCTACACCTTC
-	TRBV5-6	18	TRBJ2-2	TRBD2	CASSLMLTSGRNTGELFF	TGTGCCAGCAGCTTGATGCTAACTAGCGGGCGGAACACCGGGGAGCTGTTTTTT
-	TRBV25-1	14	TRBJ2-3	-	CASSEALATDTQYF	TGTGCCAGCAGTGAAGCCCTGGCCACAGATACGCAGTATTTT
-	TRBV7-2	17	TRBJ2-1	-	CASSLVGTLYSYNEQFF	TGTGCCAGCAGCTTAGTGGGGACTTTATACTCCTACAATGAGCAGTTCTTC
-	TRBV6-5	15	TRBJ2-3	-	CASSSRGPSTDTQYF	TGTGCCAGCAGTTCACGCGGGCCCTCCACAGATACGCAGTATTTT
-	TRBV7-2	13	TRBJ2-5	-	CASSLGRRQTQYF	TGTGCCAGCAGCTTAGGACGTAGGCAGACCCAGTACTTC
-	TRBV30	13	TRBJ2-5	-	CAWSWNSQETQYF	TGTGCCTGGAGTTGGAACAGCCAAGAGACCCAGTACTTC
-	TRBV15	16	TRBJ2-6	-	CATRGIPRSGANVLTF	TGTGCCACCCGGGGGATCCCTCGCTCTGGGGCCAACGTCCTGACTTTC
-	TRBV27	18	TRBJ2-3	TRBD1	CASRHQGARGRPTDTQYF	TGTGCCAGCAGACATCAGGGGGCGCGTGGGAGACCCACAGATACGCAGTATTTT
-	TRBV4-1	14	TRBJ1-5	-	CASSQDPFAVGQHF	TGCGCCAGCAGCCAAGATCCCTTCGCGGTGGGACAGCATTTT
-	TRBV6-1	17	TRBJ2-7	-	CASSGFSGTSRNYEQYF	TGTGCCAGCAGTGGATTTTCCGGGACTTCACGGAACTACGAGCAGTACTTC
-	TRBV29-1	14	TRBJ2-1	-	CSVDTYGSHNEQFF	TGCAGCGTTGATACCTACGGGTCCCACAATGAGCAGTTCTTC
few	TRBV30	15	TRBJ1-5	-	CAWRGRGASNQPQHF	TGTGCCTGGAGGGGTAGGGGCGCTTCCAATCAGCCCCAGCATTTT
once	TRBV5-1	16	TRBJ2-1	TRBD2	CASSLTGTSTFMEQFF	TGCGCCAGCAGCCTTACCGGGACTAGCACCTTCATGGAGCAGTTCTTC
-	TRBV5-5	15	TRBJ2-7	TRBD1	CASSAAGTGFYEQYF	TGTGCCAGCAGCGCGGCCGGGACAGGATTTTACGAGCAGTACTTC
-	TRBV9	16	TRBJ2-3	-	CASSVGSLGGADTQYF	TGTGCCAGCAGCGTAGGCTCGCTAGGAGGAGCGGATACGCAGTATTTT